Presented here are 11 T cell receptor beta chains from one specimen sequenced in a study of CD4 T cells in relation to SARS-CoV-2 and coronaviruses. The unexposed donors gave CD4+ T cells in about 2011-2019, prior to COVID-19. Isolation of CD4+ T cells took place after about 9 days in culture. These receptors' antigens are unknown. Repertoires were generated with immunoSEQ multiplex PCR, while TCRdb's copy carries only in-frame clones and drops some. Here the sample spans around 20,000 clones, 68% being singletons. Sequences were obtained from CD4+ T cells from PBMCs, cultured in vitro. These TCRs come from a human donor in good health.

The chain links TRBV10-2 to TRBJ1-2; D is undetermined. The length of the CDR3 is 13 residues. Deletions cut 7 bases from V and 4 bases from J, with 13 bases between. The germline V gene encodes CDR1 WSHSY and CDR2 SAAADI. CDR3 amino acids: CASTPESRYGYTF. The CDR3 nucleotides read TGCGCCAGCACCCCAGAAAGCCGCTATGGCTACACCTTC.

This chain connects TRBV2 to TRBJ2-5, with TRBD1 as a possible D gene (6 bases). This CDR3 comprises 14 residues. CDR1 is SNHLY, CDR2 FYNNEI, per germline. V was trimmed by 8 bases and J by 5 bases, leaving 18 bases between them. The CDR3 DNA follows: TGTGCCAGCCAGGATAACAGGGTGGAGGAGACCCAGTACTTC. This translates into CASQDNRVEETQYF.

This clone was detected only a few times. The J gene is TRBJ1-3, the V gene TRBV4-1; 7 bases line up with TRBD1. Losses at the gene ends were 1 base for V and 0 bases for J; bases not matched to a gene: 3. The CDR3 runs 16 residues. The germline CDR1 and CDR2 sequences are MGHRA and YSYEKL. DNA for the CDR3: TGCGCCAGCAGCCAAGTTGGGACAGTCTCTGGAAACACCATATATTTT. Encoded protein: CASSQVGTVSGNTIYF.

The chain couples TRBV25-1 to TRBJ2-7, with D uncertain. With 5 bases removed from V and 1 base from J, the gap between germline ends came to 9 bases. This CDR3 has 13 amino acids. The germline CDR1 and CDR2 sequences are MGHDK and SYGVNS. DNA for the CDR3: TGTGCCAGCAGTTGGTACGGTTCCTACGAGCAGTACTTC. Amino acids: CASSWYGSYEQYF.

The chain employs TRBV7-2 and TRBJ1-5; D is uncertain. V shed 2 bases and J shed 4 bases, with 6 bases lying between them. The CDR3 is made up of 13 amino acids. CDR1 SGHTA and CDR2 FQGNSA come from the germline V gene. CDR3 residues: CASSLRTNQPQHF. CDR3 nucleotide sequence: TGTGCCAGCAGCTTAAGGACTAATCAGCCCCAGCATTTT.

This clone was seen more than once but under ten times. This chain joins TRBV18 and TRBJ2-7; unclear D gene. The CDR3 has 12 amino acids. The germline V gene has CDR1 KGHSH and CDR2 LQKENI. The V end lost 5 bases, the J end lost 0 bases, and 5 bases lay between the germline ends. CDR3 bases: TGTGCCAGCTCATCCTCCTCCTACGAGCAGTACTTC. It translates to CASSSSSYEQYF.

In this sample, this clone turned up a few times. The V gene is TRBV7-6, the J gene TRBJ2-3; 7 bases align to TRBD2. CDR1 is SGHVS, CDR2 FNYEAQ, per germline. This CDR3 spans 16 amino acids. Germline trimming cut 1 base from V and 2 bases from J; bases unmatched to any gene: 6. Here the CDR3 reads CASSLVVGGPTDTQYF. CDR3 nucleotide sequence: TGTGCCAGCAGCTTAGTTGTGGGAGGGCCCACAGATACGCAGTATTTT.

This clone has more than one count but fewer than ten. The chain combines TRBV5-4 with TRBJ2-1, with a tentative D call TRBD2 (5 bases). The CDR3 is 13 residues long. The germline V and J ends were trimmed by 0 bases and 7 bases, with 8 bases remaining between them. Germline V gene data show CDR1 as SGHNT and CDR2 as YYREEE (reference sequence). CDR3 protein: CASSLDSENEQFF. In DNA, the CDR3 is TGTGCCAGCAGCTTGGATAGCGAAAATGAGCAGTTCTTC.

The chain joins TRBV5-1 to TRBJ1-2; perhaps TRBD1 as D (5 bases). The length of the CDR3 is 14 residues. V shed 5 bases and J shed 3 bases, with 14 bases lying between them. CDR1 is SGHRS, CDR2 YFSETQ, per germline. The CDR3 loop reads CASRGGEGDYGYTF. The DNA of the CDR3 is TGCGCCAGCAGGGGAGGGGAAGGGGACTATGGCTACACCTTC.

This rearrangement joins TRBV7-3 to TRBJ2-1; TRBD2 agrees at 12 bases. CDR1 is SGHTA and CDR2 is FQGTGA in the germline V gene. This CDR3 has 16 residues. After removal of 5 bases from V and 5 bases from J, the junction contained 7 bases not matched to a gene. CDR3 coding DNA: TGTGCCAGCAGCCCATCGCGGACTAGCGGGAACAATGAGCAGTTCTTC. Translation gives CASSPSRTSGNNEQFF.

In its sample, this clone was seen a few times. The chain joins TRBV19 to TRBJ2-3, with D possibly matching TRBD2 (5 bases). Trimming shortened V by 7 bases and J by 2 bases, and 10 bases separated the two germline ends. Germline V CDR1 and CDR2: LNHDA, SQIVND (reference sequence). The CDR3 consists of 13 residues. The CDR3 region has the DNA TGTGCCAGTAACCTCGGGGTCACAGATACGCAGTATTTT. Amino acid sequence: CASNLGVTDTQYF.